These T cell receptor beta chains were read from a single sample in a study of T cells in localized non-small cell lung cancer. The data were produced by immunoSEQ multiplex PCR, yet TCRdb's version contains in-frame clones alone and is incomplete. The sample records tens of thousands of clones, around 94% being singletons. The sample here was peripheral blood, taken before any cancer treatment. The receptors stem from a female donor older than 55 with stage I lung adenocarcinoma. CDR3s include the opening cysteine and the closing phenylalanine or tryptophan. D genes are given only for firm matches. Expanded clones are given a class, and other clones once, few, many or no size at all.

V gene	D gene	J gene	clone size	CDR3 protein	CDR3 DNA
TRBV9	TRBD1	TRBJ2-6	-	CASSAQTGVGANVLTF	TGTGCCAGCAGCGCCCAGACAGGGGTGGGGGCCAACGTCCTGACTTTC
TRBV11-2	-	TRBJ2-1	-	CASSPRIGANEQFF	TGTGCCAGCAGCCCGAGAATTGGCGCTAATGAGCAGTTCTTC
TRBV6-5	TRBD1	TRBJ2-1	-	CASRQGTEQFF	TGTGCCAGTCGACAGGGTACTGAGCAGTTCTTC
TRBV15	TRBD1	TRBJ1-1	once	CATSRDKGNRGANTEAFF	TGTGCCACCAGCAGAGATAAGGGGAACAGGGGGGCGAACACTGAAGCTTTCTTT
TRBV5-4	-	TRBJ1-5	-	CASSAGTGGQPQHF	TGTGCCAGCAGCGCCGGAACGGGTGGTCAGCCCCAGCATTTT
TRBV7-2	-	TRBJ2-1	-	CASSLYRGNEQFF	TGTGCCAGCAGCTTATACAGAGGCAATGAGCAGTTCTTC
TRBV10-1	-	TRBJ2-2	-	CASSDGGLTGELFF	TGCGCCAGCAGTGATGGGGGTTTGACCGGGGAGCTGTTTTTT
TRBV4-1	TRBD2	TRBJ2-5	once	CASSLLGLASAGGGQETQYF	TGCGCCAGCAGCCTCCTGGGGTTGGCTAGCGCGGGGGGTGGACAAGAGACCCAGTACTTC
TRBV6-5	-	TRBJ1-6	-	CASSYLGGSYNSPLHF	TGTGCCAGCAGTTACCTAGGAGGGTCCTATAATTCACCCCTCCACTTT
TRBV19	-	TRBJ1-2	-	CASSAESLVLLNYGYTF	TGTGCCAGTAGCGCGGAGAGCCTAGTCTTACTCAACTATGGCTACACCTTC